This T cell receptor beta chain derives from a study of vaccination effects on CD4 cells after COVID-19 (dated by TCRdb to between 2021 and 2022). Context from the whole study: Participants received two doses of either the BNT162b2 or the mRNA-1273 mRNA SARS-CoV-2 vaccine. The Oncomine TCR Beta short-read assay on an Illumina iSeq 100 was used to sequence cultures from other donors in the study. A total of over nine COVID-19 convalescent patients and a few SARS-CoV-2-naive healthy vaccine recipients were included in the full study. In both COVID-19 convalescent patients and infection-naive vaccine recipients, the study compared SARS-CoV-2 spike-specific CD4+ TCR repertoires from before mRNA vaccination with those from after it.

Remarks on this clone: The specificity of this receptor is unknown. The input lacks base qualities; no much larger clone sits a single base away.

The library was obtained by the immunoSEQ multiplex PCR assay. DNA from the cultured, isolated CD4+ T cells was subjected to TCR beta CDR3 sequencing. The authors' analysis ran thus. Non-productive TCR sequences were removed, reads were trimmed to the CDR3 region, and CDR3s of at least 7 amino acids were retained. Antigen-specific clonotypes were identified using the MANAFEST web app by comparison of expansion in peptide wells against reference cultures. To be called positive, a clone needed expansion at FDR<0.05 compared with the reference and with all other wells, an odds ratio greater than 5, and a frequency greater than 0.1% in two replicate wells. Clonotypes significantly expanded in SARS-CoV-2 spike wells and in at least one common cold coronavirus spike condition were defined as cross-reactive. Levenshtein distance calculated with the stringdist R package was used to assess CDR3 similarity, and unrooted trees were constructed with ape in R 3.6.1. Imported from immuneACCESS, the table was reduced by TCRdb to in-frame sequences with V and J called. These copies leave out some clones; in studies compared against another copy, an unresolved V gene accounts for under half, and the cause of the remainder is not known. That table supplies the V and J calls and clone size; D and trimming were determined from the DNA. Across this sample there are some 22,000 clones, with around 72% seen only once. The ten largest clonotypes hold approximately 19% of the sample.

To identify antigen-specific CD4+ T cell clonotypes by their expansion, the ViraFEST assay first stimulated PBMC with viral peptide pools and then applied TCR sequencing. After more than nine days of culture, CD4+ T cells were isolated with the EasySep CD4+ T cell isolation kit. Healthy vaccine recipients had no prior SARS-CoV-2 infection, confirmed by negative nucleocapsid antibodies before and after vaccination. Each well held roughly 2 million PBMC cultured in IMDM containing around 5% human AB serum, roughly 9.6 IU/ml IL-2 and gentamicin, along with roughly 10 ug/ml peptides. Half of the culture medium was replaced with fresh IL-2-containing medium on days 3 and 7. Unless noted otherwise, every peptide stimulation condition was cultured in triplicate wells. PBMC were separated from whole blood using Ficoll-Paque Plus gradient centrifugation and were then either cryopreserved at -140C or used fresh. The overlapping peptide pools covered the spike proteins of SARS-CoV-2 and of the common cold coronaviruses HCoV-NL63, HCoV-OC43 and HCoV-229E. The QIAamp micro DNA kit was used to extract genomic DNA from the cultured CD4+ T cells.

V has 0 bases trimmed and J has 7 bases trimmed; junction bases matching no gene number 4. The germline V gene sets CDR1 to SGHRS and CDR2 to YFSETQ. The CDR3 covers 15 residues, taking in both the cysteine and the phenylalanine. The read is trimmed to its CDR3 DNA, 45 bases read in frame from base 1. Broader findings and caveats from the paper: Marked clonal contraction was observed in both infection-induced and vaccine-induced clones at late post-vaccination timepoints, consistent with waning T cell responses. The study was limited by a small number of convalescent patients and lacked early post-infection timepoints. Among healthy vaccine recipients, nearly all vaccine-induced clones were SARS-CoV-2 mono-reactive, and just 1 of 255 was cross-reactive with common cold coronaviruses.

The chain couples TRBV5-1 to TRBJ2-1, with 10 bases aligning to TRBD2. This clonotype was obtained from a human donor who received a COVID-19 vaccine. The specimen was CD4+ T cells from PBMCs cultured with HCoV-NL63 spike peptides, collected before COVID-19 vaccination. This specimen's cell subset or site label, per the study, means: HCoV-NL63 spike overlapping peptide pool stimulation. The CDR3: CASSLGLAGENEQFF. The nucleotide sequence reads TGCGCCAGCAGCTTGGGCCTAGCGGGAGAGAATGAGCAGTTCTTC.